A single sample is the source of the 4 T cell receptor beta chains below, sequenced in a study of regulatory T cells in long-lasting Graves disease. Construction of TCR beta libraries relied on iRepertoire HTBI primers and on Arm-PCR targeting CDR3 regions. TCRdb used MiXCR to reprocess the multiplex PCR reads, holding one entry per CDR3 protein. The sample has roughly 500,000 distinct CDR3 sequences; less than 25% are singletons. Time point denoted: persistent/refractory GD, antithyroid drugs over 5 years with positive TRAb. PBMC RNA served as the TCR library source. Here the sequenced sample was peripheral blood mononuclear cells (PBMCs), taken when the disease was refractory, from a patient treated with antithyroid drugs. The receptors come from a female donor with Graves disease.

This clonotype was seen a handful of times. The chain has TRBV7-9 and TRBJ1-1; TRBD1 aligns across 7 bases. The CDR3 covers 15 residues. Germline V gene data show CDR1 as SEHNR and CDR2 as FQNEAQ (reference sequence). V lost 2 bases and J lost 0; bases outside the gene matches: 3. CDR3 amino acids: CASSLRGTVNTEAFF. CDR3 sequence (DNA): TGTGCCAGCAGCTTAAGGGGGACAGTGAACACTGAAGCTTTCTTT.

The rearrangement links TRBV15 to TRBJ2-7; 13 bases are a match to TRBD2. Germline CDR1 and CDR2: LNHNV and YYDKDF (reference sequence). The CDR3 covers 20 residues. V trimming: 4 bases; J trimming: 1 base; junction bases outside the gene matches: 16. CDR3: CATSKEIPGLAGTRSYEQYF. DNA for the CDR3: TGTGCCACCAGCAAAGAGATACCGGGACTAGCGGGGACCCGTTCCTACGAGCAGTACTTC.

The rearrangement uses TRBV18 and TRBJ2-2, with 8 bases aligning to TRBD1. The germline CDR1 and CDR2 sequences are KGHSH and LQKENI. With 8 bases clipped from V and 1 base from J, the junction kept 6 bases outside the gene matches. The CDR3 loop spans 15 amino acids. In DNA, the CDR3 is TGTGCCAGCACCCAAGACAGGGGGAACACCGGGGAGCTGTTTTTT. This sequence encodes CASTQDRGNTGELFF.

This sequence joins TRBV10-3 and TRBJ2-2; 9 positions agree with TRBD2. The V and J ends lost 6 bases and 1 base, in that order; junction bases with no gene match: 6. Germline V gene sequence: CDR1 ENHRY, CDR2 SYGVKD. This CDR3 has 16 residues. The CDR3 spells CAISSGGRMNTGELFF. Written as DNA, the CDR3 is TGTGCCATCAGCAGCGGGGGGCGGATGAACACCGGGGAGCTGTTTTTT.